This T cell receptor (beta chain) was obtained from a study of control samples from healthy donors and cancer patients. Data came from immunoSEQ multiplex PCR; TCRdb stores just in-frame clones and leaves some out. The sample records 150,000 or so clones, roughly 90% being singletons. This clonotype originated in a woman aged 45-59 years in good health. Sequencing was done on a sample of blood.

The CDR3 sequence is CASSPVGETQYF. CDR3 DNA: TGTGCCAGCTCACCGGTCGGGGAGACCCAGTACTTC. This sequence joins TRBV18 and TRBJ2-5; D unresolved. The CDR3 extends over 12 amino acids. CDR1 KGHSH and CDR2 LQKENI come from the germline V gene. V dropped 3 bases and J dropped 5 bases, with 7 bases sitting between them.